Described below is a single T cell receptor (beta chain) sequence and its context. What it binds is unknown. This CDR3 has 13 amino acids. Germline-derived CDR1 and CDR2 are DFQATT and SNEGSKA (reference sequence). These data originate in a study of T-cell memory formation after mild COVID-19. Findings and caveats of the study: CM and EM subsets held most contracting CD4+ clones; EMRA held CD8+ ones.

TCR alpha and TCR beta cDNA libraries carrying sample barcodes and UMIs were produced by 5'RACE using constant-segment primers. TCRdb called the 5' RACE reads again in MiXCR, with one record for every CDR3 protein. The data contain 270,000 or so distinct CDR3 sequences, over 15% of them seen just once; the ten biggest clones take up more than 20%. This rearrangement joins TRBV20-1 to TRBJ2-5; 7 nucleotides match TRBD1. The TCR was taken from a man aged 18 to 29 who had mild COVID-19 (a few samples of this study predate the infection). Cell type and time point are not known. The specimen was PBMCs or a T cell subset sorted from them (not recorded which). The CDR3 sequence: CSSLQGVQETQYF. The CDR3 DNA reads TGCAGCTCGCTTCAGGGGGTACAAGAGACCCAGTACTTC.